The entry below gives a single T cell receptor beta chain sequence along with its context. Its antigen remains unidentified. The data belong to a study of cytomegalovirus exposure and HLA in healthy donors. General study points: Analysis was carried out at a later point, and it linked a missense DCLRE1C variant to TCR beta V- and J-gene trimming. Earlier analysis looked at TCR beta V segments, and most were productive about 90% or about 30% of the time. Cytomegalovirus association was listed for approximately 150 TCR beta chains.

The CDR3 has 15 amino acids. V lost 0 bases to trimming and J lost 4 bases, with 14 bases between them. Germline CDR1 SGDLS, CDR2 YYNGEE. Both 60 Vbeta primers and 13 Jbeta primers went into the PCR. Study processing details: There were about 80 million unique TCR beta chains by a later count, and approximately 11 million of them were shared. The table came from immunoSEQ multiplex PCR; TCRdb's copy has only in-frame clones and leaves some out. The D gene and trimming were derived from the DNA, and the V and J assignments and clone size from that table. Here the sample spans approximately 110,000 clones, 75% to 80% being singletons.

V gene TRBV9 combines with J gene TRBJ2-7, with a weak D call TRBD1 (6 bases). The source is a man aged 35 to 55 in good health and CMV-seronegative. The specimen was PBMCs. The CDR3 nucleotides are TGTGCCAGCAGCGTAGGGGTGGGGACATCTTACGAGCAGTACTTC. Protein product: CASSVGVGTSYEQYF.